This T cell receptor beta chain derives from a study of beta chain features in type 1 diabetes. Only a few counts were recorded for this clone. Trimming pared 2 bases from V and 7 bases from J, leaving 9 bases between. CDR3 length: 12 amino acids. The germline CDR1 and CDR2 sequences are GTSNPN and SVGIG (reference sequence). Expressed TCRB transcripts were sequenced because the entire RNA isolate underwent reverse transcription. Sequencing was performed with immunoSEQ multiplex PCR; in TCRdb, only in-frame clones are kept and a portion is missing. The sample lists roughly 500,000 clones, 30% seen once, with almost 0.065% in the top ten.

The rearrangement uses TRBV30 and TRBJ2-1; D is unresolved. The sequenced material came from naive CD4+ T cells from blood. This TCR derives from a man between 18 and 29 years old in good health. The CDR3 is CAWSPRANEQFF. As DNA, the CDR3 is TGTGCCTGGAGTCCCCGGGCGAATGAGCAGTTCTTC.